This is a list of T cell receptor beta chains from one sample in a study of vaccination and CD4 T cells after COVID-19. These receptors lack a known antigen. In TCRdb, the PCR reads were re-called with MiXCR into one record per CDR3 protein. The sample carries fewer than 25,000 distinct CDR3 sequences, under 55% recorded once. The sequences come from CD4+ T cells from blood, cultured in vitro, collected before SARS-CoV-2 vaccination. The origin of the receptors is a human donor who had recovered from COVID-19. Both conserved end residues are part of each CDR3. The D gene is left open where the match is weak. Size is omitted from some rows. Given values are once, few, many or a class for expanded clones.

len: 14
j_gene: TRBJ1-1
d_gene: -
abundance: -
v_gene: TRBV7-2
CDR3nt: TGTGCCAGCAGCCCCCGGGATCCCATCACTGAAGCTTTCTTT
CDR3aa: CASSPRDPITEAFF

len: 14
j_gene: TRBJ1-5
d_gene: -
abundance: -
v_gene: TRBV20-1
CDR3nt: TGCAGTGCCAGAAGGGGGATTAGCAATCAGCCCCAGCATTTT
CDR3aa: CSARRGISNQPQHF

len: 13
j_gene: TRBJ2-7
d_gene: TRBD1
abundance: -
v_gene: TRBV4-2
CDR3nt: TGTGCCAGCAGCCCAACAGGGGTGTACGAGCAGTACTTC
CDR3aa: CASSPTGVYEQYF

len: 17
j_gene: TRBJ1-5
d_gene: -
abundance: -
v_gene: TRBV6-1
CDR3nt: TGTGCCAGCAGTGTGTTCCCGGGGAGGTGGGCCAATCAGCCCCAGCATTTT
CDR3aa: CASSVFPGRWANQPQHF

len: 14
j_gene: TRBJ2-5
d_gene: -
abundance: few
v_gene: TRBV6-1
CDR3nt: TGTGCCAGCAGCCAGGGTCACAGGGTAGAGACCCAGTACTTC
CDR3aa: CASSQGHRVETQYF

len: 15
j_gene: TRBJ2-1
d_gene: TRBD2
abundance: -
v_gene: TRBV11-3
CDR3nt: TGTGCCAGCAGCCGAAGCGGGACTACCTACAATGAGCAGTTCTTC
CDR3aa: CASSRSGTTYNEQFF

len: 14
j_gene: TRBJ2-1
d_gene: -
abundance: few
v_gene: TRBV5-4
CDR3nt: TGTGCCAGCAGCTTGCGTGGAGCATACAATGAGCAGTTCTTC
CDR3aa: CASSLRGAYNEQFF

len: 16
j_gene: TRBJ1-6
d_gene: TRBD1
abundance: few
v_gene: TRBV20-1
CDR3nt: TGCAGTGCTAGAGATCTAACAGGGGGCGTAAATTCACCCCTCCACTTT
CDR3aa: CSARDLTGGVNSPLHF

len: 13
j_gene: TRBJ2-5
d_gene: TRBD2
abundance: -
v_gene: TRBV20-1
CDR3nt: TGCAGTGCTCGGACTAGCGGGACTGAGACCCAGTACTTC
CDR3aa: CSARTSGTETQYF

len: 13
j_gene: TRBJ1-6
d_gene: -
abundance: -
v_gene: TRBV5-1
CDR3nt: TGCGCCAGCAGCCTGGCCGGGAAGCCACCCCTCCACTTT
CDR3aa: CASSLAGKPPLHF

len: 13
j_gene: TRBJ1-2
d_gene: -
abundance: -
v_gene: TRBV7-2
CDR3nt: TGTGCCAGCAGCCCAACCGACAGAGATGGCTACACCTTC
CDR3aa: CASSPTDRDGYTF

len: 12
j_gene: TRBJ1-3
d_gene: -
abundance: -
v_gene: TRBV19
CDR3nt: TGTGCTACTCACAGCTCTGGAAACACCATATATTTT
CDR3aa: CATHSSGNTIYF

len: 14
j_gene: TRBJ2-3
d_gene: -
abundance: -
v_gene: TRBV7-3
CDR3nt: TGTGCCAGCAGCATCCTTGGGGGCACAGATACGCAGTATTTT
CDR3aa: CASSILGGTDTQYF

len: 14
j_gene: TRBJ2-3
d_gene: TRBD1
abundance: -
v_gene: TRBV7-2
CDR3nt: TGTGCCAGCAGCTCGGACAGGGCTCGAGATACGCAGTATTTT
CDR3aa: CASSSDRARDTQYF

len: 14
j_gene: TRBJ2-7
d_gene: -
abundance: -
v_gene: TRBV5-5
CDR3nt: TGTGCCAGCAGCTTGGAGGTCAGATCGCGCGAGCAGTACTTC
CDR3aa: CASSLEVRSREQYF

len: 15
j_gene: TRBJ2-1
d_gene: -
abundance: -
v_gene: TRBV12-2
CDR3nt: TGTGCAAGTCGCCGACCATATGGGTATTACAATGAGCAGTTCTTC
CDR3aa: CASRRPYGYYNEQFF

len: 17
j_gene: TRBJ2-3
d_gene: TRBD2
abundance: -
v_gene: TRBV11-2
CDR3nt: TGTGCCAGCAGCTATCGACTAGCGGGAGATATGACAGATACGCAGTATTTT
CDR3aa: CASSYRLAGDMTDTQYF

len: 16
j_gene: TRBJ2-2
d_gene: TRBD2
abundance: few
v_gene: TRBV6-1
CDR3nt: TGTGCCAGCATGCCCGGGACTAGCGCTGACACCGGGGAGCTGTTTTTT
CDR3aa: CASMPGTSADTGELFF

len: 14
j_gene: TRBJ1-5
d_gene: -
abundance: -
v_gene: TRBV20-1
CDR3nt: TGCAGTGCTAGAGACCAGGCCTCCGGGGGACCCCAGCATTTT
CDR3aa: CSARDQASGGPQHF

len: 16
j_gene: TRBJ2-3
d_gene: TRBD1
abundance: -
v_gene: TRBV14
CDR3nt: TGTGCCAGCAGCCTGGGGGACAGGCTTCTCACAGATACGCAGTATTTT
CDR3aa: CASSLGDRLLTDTQYF

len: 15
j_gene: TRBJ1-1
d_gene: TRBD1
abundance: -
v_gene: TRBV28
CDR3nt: TGTGCCAGCAGCCCACCCTACACAGGGGGCACTGAAGCTTTCTTT
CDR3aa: CASSPPYTGGTEAFF

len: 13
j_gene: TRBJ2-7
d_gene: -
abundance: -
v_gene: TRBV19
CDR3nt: TGTGCCAGTAGTTCATTCCAGGGGGGCGAGCAGTACTTC
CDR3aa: CASSSFQGGEQYF

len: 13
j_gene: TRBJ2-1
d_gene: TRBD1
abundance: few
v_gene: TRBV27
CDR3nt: TGTGCCAGCCGAGGGACAGGGTTGAATGAGCAGTTCTTC
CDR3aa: CASRGTGLNEQFF

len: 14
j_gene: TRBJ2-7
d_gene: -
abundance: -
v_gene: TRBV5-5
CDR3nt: TGTGCCAGCAGCTTGGTGGGACGGTCCTACGAGCAGTACTTC
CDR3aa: CASSLVGRSYEQYF

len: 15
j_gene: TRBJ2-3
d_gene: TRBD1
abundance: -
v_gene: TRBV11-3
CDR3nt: TGTGCCAGCAGCCCGCCGGGACAGGGCATAGATACGCAGTATTTT
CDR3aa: CASSPPGQGIDTQYF

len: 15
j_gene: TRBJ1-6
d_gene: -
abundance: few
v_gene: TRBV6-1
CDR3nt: TGTGCCAGCAGTGACTCCCGGGTTGCGGCTAGGGCCCTCCACTTT
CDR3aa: CASSDSRVAARALHF

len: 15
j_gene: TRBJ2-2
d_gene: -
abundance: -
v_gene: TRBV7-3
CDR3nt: TGTGCCAGCAGCTTATATGTCAGAGAAAAGGGGGAGCTGTTTTTT
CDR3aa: CASSLYVREKGELFF

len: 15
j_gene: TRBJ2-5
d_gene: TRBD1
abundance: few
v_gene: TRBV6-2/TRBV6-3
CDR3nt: TGTGCCAGCAGTACGTTGACAGGGGGTAAAGAGACCCAGTACTTC
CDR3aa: CASSTLTGGKETQYF

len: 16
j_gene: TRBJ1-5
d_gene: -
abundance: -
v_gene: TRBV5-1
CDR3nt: TGCGCCAGCAGCTTGGGGGGGGAGGATCAGGGCCAGCCCCAGCATTTT
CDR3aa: CASSLGGEDQGQPQHF

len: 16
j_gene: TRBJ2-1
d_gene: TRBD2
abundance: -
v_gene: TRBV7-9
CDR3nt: TGTGCCAGCAGCTCGAGGCTGCTAGCGGGGAACAATGAGCAGTTCTTC
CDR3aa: CASSSRLLAGNNEQFF

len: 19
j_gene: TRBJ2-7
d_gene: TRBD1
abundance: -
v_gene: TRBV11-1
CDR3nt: TGTGCCAGCAGCTCAGGTGGGACAGCTTCTCCCCTTAGGGCCTACGAGCAGTACTTC
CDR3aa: CASSSGGTASPLRAYEQYF

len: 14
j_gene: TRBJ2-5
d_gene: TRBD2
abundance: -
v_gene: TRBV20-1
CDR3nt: TGCAGTGTCCCTAGCGGGAGGGTACAAGAGACCCAGTACTTC
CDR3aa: CSVPSGRVQETQYF

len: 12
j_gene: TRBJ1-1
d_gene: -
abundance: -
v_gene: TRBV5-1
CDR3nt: TGCGCCAGCAGCTTGGAAGGACAGGAAGCTTTCTTT
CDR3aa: CASSLEGQEAFF

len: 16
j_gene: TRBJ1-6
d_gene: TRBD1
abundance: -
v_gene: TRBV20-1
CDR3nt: TGCAGTGCACCTAGACAGGGAAGCTCCTATAATTCACCCCTCCACTTT
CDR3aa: CSAPRQGSSYNSPLHF